These 18 T cell receptor beta chains came from one sample sequenced in a study of technical replicates of blood from a few donors. Sequencing was performed with immunoSEQ multiplex PCR; in TCRdb, only in-frame clones are kept and a portion is missing. The sample has some 79,000 clones, approximately 91% seen once. The sequenced material came from T cells isolated from PBMCs. The receptors stem from a human donor in good health. Some clones in this sample may be carry-over from other donors' samples.

The V gene is TRBV28, the J gene TRBJ1-4, with D hard to call. This CDR3 is 15 amino acids long. Per the germline V gene, CDR1 is MDHEN and CDR2 is SYDVKM. The V end lost 3 bases, the J end lost 7 bases, and 15 bases lay between the germline ends. In DNA form, the CDR3 reads TGTGCCAGCAGTTTCCGGGAAATGCTTAGTGAAAAACTGTTTTTT. Amino acid sequence: CASSFREMLSEKLFF.

This chain joins TRBV18 and TRBJ2-7, with D tentatively TRBD1 (5 bases). The length of the CDR3 is 13 residues. The V end lost 0 bases, the J end lost 4 bases, and 7 bases lay between the germline ends. CDR1 and CDR2 (germline): KGHSH, LQKENI. CDR3 sequence (DNA): TGTGCCAGCTCACCACCGGACAAATACGAGCAGTACTTC. Translating gives CASSPPDKYEQYF.

The rearrangement joins TRBV5-6 to TRBJ2-6, with 7 bases that match TRBD2. V was clipped by 2 bases and J by 1 base; unmatched bases: 3. Germline CDR1 and CDR2: SGHDT and YYEEEE. This CDR3 has 16 amino acids. CDR3 residues: CASSFGGGSGANVLTF. For the CDR3, the DNA is TGTGCCAGCAGCTTTGGGGGGGGTTCTGGGGCCAACGTCCTGACTTTC.

The chain combines TRBV11-1 with TRBJ2-1; 8 bases are a match to TRBD1. The CDR3 covers 14 residues. Germline values: CDR1 SGHAT, CDR2 FQDESV (reference sequence). The trim removed 1 base at V and 4 bases at J, leaving 0 bases unmatched. The CDR3 is CASSLGTGYNEQFF. Written as DNA, the CDR3 is TGTGCCAGCAGCTTAGGGACAGGGTACAATGAGCAGTTCTTC.

V usage is TRBV10-3 and J usage is TRBJ2-1; 9 nucleotides align to TRBD1. Trimming removed 0 bases from V and 5 bases from J; junction bases left unmatched: 2. The CDR3 runs to 15 residues. Germline loops: CDR1 ENHRY, CDR2 SYGVKD. The CDR3 region is CAISESRTGDNEQFF. The CDR3 region has the DNA TGTGCCATCAGTGAGTCGAGGACAGGGGACAATGAGCAGTTCTTC.

This chain connects TRBV5-6 to TRBJ2-2; D is uncertain. CDR3 length equals 14 residues. The V and J ends lost 1 base and 0 bases respectively, with 4 bases between them. In germline, CDR1 is SGHDT, CDR2 YYEEEE. CDR3 protein: CASSLQTNTGELFF. The CDR3 DNA reads TGTGCCAGCAGCTTGCAAACGAACACCGGGGAGCTGTTTTTT.

The V call is TRBV28, the J call TRBJ2-1; TRBD2 matches at 12 bases. The CDR3 covers 17 residues. Trimming removed 4 bases from V and 4 bases from J; junction bases left unmatched: 8. Germline assignment: CDR1 MDHEN and CDR2 SYDVKM. Here the CDR3 reads CASSSQPSGRAYNEQFF. CDR3 nucleotide sequence: TGTGCCAGCAGTTCCCAACCTAGCGGGAGGGCTTACAATGAGCAGTTCTTC.

The chain combines TRBV19 with TRBJ1-3; a weak D match, TRBD1 (5 bases). CDR3 size: 16 residues. Germline CDR1 is LNHDA and CDR2 is SQIVND (reference sequence). V was shortened by 0 bases and J by 8 bases, with 17 bases between the two germline ends. The CDR3 sequence is CASSIDGAGRQDTIYF. The CDR3 bases are TGTGCCAGTAGTATAGATGGGGCAGGACGCCAGGACACCATATATTTT.

V gene TRBV5-1 combines with J gene TRBJ1-4; 11 nucleotides agree with TRBD1. This CDR3 is 15 amino acids long. V was pared by 5 bases and J by 6 bases, with 6 bases of the junction left unmatched. In germline, CDR1 is SGHRS, CDR2 YFSETQ. This chain's CDR3 is CASRMRDRGYEKLFF. Here the CDR3 DNA reads TGCGCCAGCAGAATGCGGGACAGGGGGTATGAAAAACTGTTTTTT.

The genes are TRBV6-1 and TRBJ2-1; D gene uncertain. CDR3 size: 15 residues. Germline V gene sequence: CDR1 MNHNS, CDR2 SASEGT. Trimming took 1 base from V and 8 from J, leaving 15 bases between them. Here the CDR3 DNA reads TGTGCCAGCAGTGAAGAAGGAGCCTCGGTCCATGAGCAGTTCTTC. Its protein is CASSEEGASVHEQFF.

This rearrangement joins TRBV15 to TRBJ1-4, with 10 bases matching TRBD1. Germline V gives CDR1 LNHNV, CDR2 YYDKDF (reference sequence). The CDR3 runs 15 residues. The V segment lost 5 bases and the J segment 7 bases; nucleotides outside the gene matches: 7. CDR3 sequence (DNA): TGTGCCACCAGCGGTGACAGGGGGCTTGGTGAAAAACTGTTTTTT. It specifies CATSGDRGLGEKLFF. Supplemented by reference TRBV15 and TRBJ1-4, the full variable domain reads DAMVIQNPRYQVTQFGKPVTLSCSQTLNHNVMYWYQQKSSQAPKLLFHYYDKDFNNEADTPDNFQSRRPNTSFCFLDIRSPGLGDTAMYLCATSGDRGLGEKLFFGSGTQLSVL.

V is TRBV6-1 and J is TRBJ1-2; a possible D gene is TRBD1 (5 bases). The CDR3 sequence is 12 residues long. The V end lost 3 bases, the J end lost 4 bases, and 6 bases lay between the germline ends. CDR1 is MNHNS, CDR2 SASEGT, per germline. The CDR3 region is CASSETAYGYTF. The CDR3 region has the DNA TGTGCCAGCAGTGAGACAGCCTATGGCTACACCTTC.

The chain employs TRBV13 and TRBJ1-1; D is uncertain. The CDR3 loop spans 12 amino acids. Trimming took off 0 bases at V and 4 bases at J, with 3 bases between the two ends. Germline assignment: CDR1 PRHDT and CDR2 FYEKMQ (reference sequence). In DNA, the CDR3 is TGTGCCAGCAGCTTAGGCTTCACTGAAGCTTTCTTT. As protein: CASSLGFTEAFF.

This clone was seen only once. The gene calls are TRBV7-2 and TRBJ2-3; 8 bases align to TRBD2. CDR3 length: 18 amino acids. Per the germline V gene, CDR1 is SGHTA and CDR2 is FQGNSA. The V and J ends lost 0 bases and 4 bases, in that order; junction bases with no gene match: 12. The CDR3: CASSLAQEREFGPDTQYF. The CDR3 DNA sequence: TGTGCCAGCAGCTTAGCGCAGGAGCGGGAGTTTGGGCCAGATACGCAGTATTTT. Variable domain in full (rest from reference TRBV7-2 and TRBJ2-3): GAGVSQSPSNKVTEKGKDVELRCDPISGHTALYWYRQSLGQGLEFLIYFQGNSAPDKSGLPSDRFSAERTGGSVSTLTIQRTQQEDSAVYLCASSLAQEREFGPDTQYFGPGTRLTVL.

This clone showed up just a few times. The chain joins TRBV19 to TRBJ1-1; TRBD1 matches 8 bases. The CDR3 contains 14 residues. Germline loops: CDR1 LNHDA, CDR2 SQIVND (reference sequence). Losses at the gene ends were 4 bases for V and 1 base for J; bases not matched to a gene: 2. CDR3 DNA sequence: TGTGCCAGTAGTACAGGGACAGGGAACACTGAAGCTTTCTTT. Residues: CASSTGTGNTEAFF.

The V gene is TRBV27, the J gene TRBJ1-1; D unclear. The CDR3 sequence is 13 residues long. Germline assignment: CDR1 MNHEY and CDR2 SMNVEV (reference sequence). V lost 2 bases and J 5 bases, leaving 9 bases between the germline ends. CDR3 DNA sequence: TGTGCCAGCAGTTTAGGTCTGAGGACTGAAGCTTTCTTT. Translating it yields CASSLGLRTEAFF.

J is TRBJ2-7 and V is TRBV5-1; D perhaps matches TRBD2 (6 bases). Germline CDR1 is SGHRS and CDR2 is YFSETQ. With 0 bases removed from V and 4 bases from J, the gap between germline ends came to 11 bases. The CDR3 has 14 amino acids. The CDR3 loop is CASSLAGLAYEQYF. In DNA form, the CDR3 reads TGCGCCAGCAGCTTGGCCGGTCTAGCGTACGAGCAGTACTTC.

The chain has TRBV7-6 and TRBJ2-3; 8 bases line up with TRBD2. CDR1 is SGHVS and CDR2 is FNYEAQ in the germline V gene. Trimming at V came to 1 base and at J to 1 base, leaving 7 bases not matched to a gene. The CDR3 is made up of 17 amino acids. In DNA, the CDR3 is TGTGCCAGCAGCTTAGGAAGCGGGAGTATTGGCACAGATACGCAGTATTTT. This translates into CASSLGSGSIGTDTQYF.